A selection of T cell receptor beta chains follows, all from one sample in a study of regulatory T cells in long-lasting Graves disease. TCRdb fed the multiplex PCR reads into MiXCR, producing one record per CDR3 protein. The sample includes almost 450,000 distinct CDR3 sequences, 15% to 20% seen only once; the top ten take about 10%. The same sample was also studied in work on T cells in Graves' hyperthyroidism and ophthalmopathy.

Sequenced material: peripheral blood mononuclear cells (PBMCs), taken at new diagnosis, from a patient treated with antithyroid drugs. The receptors come from a woman younger than 45 with Graves disease. Each CDR3 is given with its conserved first and last residue. The D gene is left open where the match is weak. Size tells how often a clone was seen (once, few, many) or the class of an expanded clone, and some rows leave it out.

d_call j_call clone_size v_call cdr3_nt cdr3_aa
. TRBJ2-1 . TRBV4-1 TGCGCCAGCAGCCACGGGGCGAGCTCCTACAATGAGCAGTTCTTC CASSHGASSYNEQFF
TRBD1 TRBJ2-7 many TRBV27 TGTGCCAGCAGCCAGGGACAGCTTTCCTACGAGCAGTACTTC CASSQGQLSYEQYF
TRBD2 TRBJ2-5 . TRBV5-4 TGTGCCAGCAGCTTCGAGACTAGCGGGAGAGAAGAGACCCAGTACTTC CASSFETSGREETQYF
. TRBJ1-5 many TRBV30 TGTGCCTGGCTGGCCACAGGGCTCAATCAGCCCCAGCATTTT CAWLATGLNQPQHF
. TRBJ2-2 . TRBV7-8 TGTGCCAGCAGCTTTTCCGTAAGCGGGTGGTCCGGGGAGCTGTTTTTT CASSFSVSGWSGELFF
. TRBJ2-7 many TRBV30 TGTGCCTGGATGGGTCGGACGGCCTACGAGCAGTACTTC CAWMGRTAYEQYF
. TRBJ1-5 . TRBV25-1 TGTGCCAGCAGCGACAACTTAGGGCAGGGAGGCAATCAGCCCCAGCATTTT CASSDNLGQGGNQPQHF
. TRBJ2-7 . TRBV4-3 TGCGCCAGCAGCCAAGATATTAGACAGGCTTACTACGAGCAGTACTTC CASSQDIRQAYYEQYF
. TRBJ1-5 . TRBV30 TGTGCCTTCTCGGGGGGCACCGGATTCAATCAGCCCCAGCATTTT CAFSGGTGFNQPQHF
. TRBJ1-3 . TRBV20-1 TGCAGTGCTATCGACTCAAGCTCTGGAAACACCATATATTTT CSAIDSSSGNTIYF
. TRBJ2-7 . TRBV6-9 TGTGCCAGCAGTTACTCCAAAGCCTACGAGCAGTACTTC CASSYSKAYEQYF
TRBD2 TRBJ2-3 . TRBV5-1 TGCGCCAACAGCTTTGGGTTAGCGGGGTACACAGATACGCAGTATTTT CANSFGLAGYTDTQYF
TRBD2 TRBJ2-3 . TRBV7-9 TGTGCCAGCAGCACACACGGGACTAGCGGGAGTAGAGATACGCAGTATTTT CASSTHGTSGSRDTQYF
. TRBJ1-1 many TRBV7-3 TGTGCCAGCAGCTTATCGCTGAACACTGAAGCTTTCTTT CASSLSLNTEAFF
TRBD1 TRBJ2-5 . TRBV5-1 TGCGCCAGCAGCGCGGGGACAGGGCCCTCGGAGACCCAGTACTTC CASSAGTGPSETQYF
. TRBJ2-7 . TRBV28 TGTGCCAGCCTCCAACAGGTCCACGAGCAGTACTTC CASLQQVHEQYF
. TRBJ2-4 many TRBV7-2 TGTGCCAGCAGCTTAGACCCAACCACTAAAAACATTCAGTACTTC CASSLDPTTKNIQYF
. TRBJ1-1 many TRBV6-1 TGTGCCAGCAAGAAGCTGAACACTGAAGCTTTCTTT CASKKLNTEAFF
. TRBJ2-3 many TRBV14 TGTGCCAGCAGCCGAGACTTTCCGTGGACAGATACGCAGTATTTT CASSRDFPWTDTQYF
. TRBJ1-5 . TRBV4-1 TGCGCCAGCAGCCAATCTTTGAGCAATCAGCCCCAGCATTTT CASSQSLSNQPQHF
. TRBJ1-2 few TRBV5-5 TGTGCCAGCAGCCCAATACAGGGACCCTATGGCTACACCTTC CASSPIQGPYGYTF
. TRBJ1-1 few TRBV9 TGTGCCAGCAGCGCCCTCATGTCAATGAACACTGAAGCTTTCTTT CASSALMSMNTEAFF
TRBD1 TRBJ1-2 . TRBV4-2 TGTGCCAGCAGCCAAGAAGATAGGCCGGGACAGTCCTTAACCTATGGCTACACCTTC CASSQEDRPGQSLTYGYTF
. TRBJ2-7 many TRBV7-9 TGTGCCAGCAGCTTAGCGGGAGAGCAGTACTTC CASSLAGEQYF
TRBD1 TRBJ1-1 few TRBV7-9 TGTGCCAGCAGCGTCCCGGGACAGGGCCAAATGAACACTGAAGCTTTCTTT CASSVPGQGQMNTEAFF
TRBD2 TRBJ2-2 many TRBV3-1 TGTGCCAGCAGCCAAGGAGGAATCGGACTAGCATCCGGGGAGCTGTTTTTT CASSQGGIGLASGELFF
TRBD1 TRBJ2-1 many TRBV7-6 TGTGCCAGCAGCTCTCCGGGACAGGGCAATGAGCAGTTCTTC CASSSPGQGNEQFF
TRBD1 TRBJ1-5 few TRBV4-1 TGCGCCAGCAGCCAACACGGGACAGTCAACGAGCCCCAGCATTTT CASSQHGTVNEPQHF
. TRBJ1-6 few TRBV2 TGTGCCAGCAGTGCCGCGGGCGGTGAGGATTCACCCCTCCACTTT CASSAAGGEDSPLHF
TRBD2 TRBJ2-7 few TRBV4-3 TGCGCCAGCAGCCTTCGAGCGGGAGAGGCTAACGAGCAGTACTTC CASSLRAGEANEQYF
. TRBJ1-5 many TRBV20-1 TGCAGTGCTAGTGACTTCGGGGCGGTGGGCAATCAGCCCCAGCATTTT CSASDFGAVGNQPQHF
. TRBJ2-4 few TRBV20-1 TGCAGTGCTAGAGACAACAGGGAGAATCCGGGGAACATTCAGTACTTC CSARDNRENPGNIQYF
TRBD2 TRBJ2-1 . TRBV12-5 TGTGCTAGTGGTCCCCCGGGACTAGCGGGATACAATGAGCAGTTCTTC CASGPPGLAGYNEQFF
. TRBJ2-5 many TRBV7-9 TGTGCCAGCAGCTTAGGAGTCAGTGAGACCCAGTACTTC CASSLGVSETQYF
. TRBJ1-3 few TRBV27 TGTGCCAGCAGTTCCACCCTTGATTTGCGACACTCGAGCTCTGGAAACACCATATATTTT CASSSTLDLRHSSSGNTIYF
. TRBJ2-6 . TRBV10-3 TGTGCCATCAGTGAGTCGTTGGTCCGTCTACCCTCTGGGGCCAACGTCCTGACTTTC CAISESLVRLPSGANVLTF
TRBD2 TRBJ2-3 . TRBV28 TGTGCCAGCAGTTTAGGGATGAGACTAGCGGCAGACACAGATACGCAGTATTTT CASSLGMRLAADTDTQYF